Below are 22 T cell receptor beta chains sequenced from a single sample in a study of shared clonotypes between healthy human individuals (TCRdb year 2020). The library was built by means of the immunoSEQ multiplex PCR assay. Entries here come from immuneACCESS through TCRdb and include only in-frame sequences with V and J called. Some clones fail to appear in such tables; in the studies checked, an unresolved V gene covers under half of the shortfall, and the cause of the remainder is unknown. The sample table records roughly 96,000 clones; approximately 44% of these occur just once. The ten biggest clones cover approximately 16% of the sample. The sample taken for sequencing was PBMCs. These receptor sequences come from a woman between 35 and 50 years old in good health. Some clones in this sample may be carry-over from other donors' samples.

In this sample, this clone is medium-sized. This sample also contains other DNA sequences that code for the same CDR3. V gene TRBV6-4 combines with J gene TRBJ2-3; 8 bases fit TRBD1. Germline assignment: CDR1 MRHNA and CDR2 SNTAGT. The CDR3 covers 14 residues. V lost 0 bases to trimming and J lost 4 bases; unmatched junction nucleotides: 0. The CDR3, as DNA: TGTGCCAGCAGTGACTCGACAGGGGCAGATACGCAGTATTTT. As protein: CASSDSTGADTQYF.

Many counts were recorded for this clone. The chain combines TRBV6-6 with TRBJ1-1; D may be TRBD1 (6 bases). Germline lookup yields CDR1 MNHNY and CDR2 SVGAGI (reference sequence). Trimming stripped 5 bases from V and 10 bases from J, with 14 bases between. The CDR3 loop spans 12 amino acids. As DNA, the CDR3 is TGTGCCAGCAGTCAAAGGGACATCATAGCTTTCTTT. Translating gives CASSQRDIIAFF.

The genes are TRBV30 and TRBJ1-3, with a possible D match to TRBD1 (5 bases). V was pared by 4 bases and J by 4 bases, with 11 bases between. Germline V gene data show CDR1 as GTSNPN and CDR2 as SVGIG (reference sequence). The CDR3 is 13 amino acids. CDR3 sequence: CAWNWGGGNTIYF. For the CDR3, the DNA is TGTGCCTGGAACTGGGGGGGAGGAAACACCATATATTTT.

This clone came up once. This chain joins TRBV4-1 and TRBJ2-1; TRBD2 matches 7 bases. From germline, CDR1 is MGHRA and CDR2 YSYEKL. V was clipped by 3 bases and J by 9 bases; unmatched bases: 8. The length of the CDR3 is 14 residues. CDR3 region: CASSQHLQRGEQFF. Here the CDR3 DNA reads TGCGCCAGCAGCCAGCACCTCCAGCGGGGTGAGCAGTTCTTC.

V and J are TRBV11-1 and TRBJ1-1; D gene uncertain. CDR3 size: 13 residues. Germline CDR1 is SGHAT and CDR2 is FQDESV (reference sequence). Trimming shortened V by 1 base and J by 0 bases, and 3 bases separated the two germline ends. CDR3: CASSLDMNTEAFF. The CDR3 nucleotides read TGTGCCAGCAGCTTAGACATGAACACTGAAGCTTTCTTT.

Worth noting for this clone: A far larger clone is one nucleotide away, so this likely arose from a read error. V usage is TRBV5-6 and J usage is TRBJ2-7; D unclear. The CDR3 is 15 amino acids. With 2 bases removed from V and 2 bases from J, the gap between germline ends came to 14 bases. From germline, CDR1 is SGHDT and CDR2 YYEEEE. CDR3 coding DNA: TGTGCCAGCAGCTTTCGCAGAACAGTCACCTACGAGCAGTACTTC. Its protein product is CASSFRRTVTYEQYF.

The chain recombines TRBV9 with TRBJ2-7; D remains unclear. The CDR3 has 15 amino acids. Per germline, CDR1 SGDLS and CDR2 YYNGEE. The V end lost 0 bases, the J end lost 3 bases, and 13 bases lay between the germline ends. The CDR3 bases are TGTGCCAGCAGCGTAGCTGGAGACGGATACTACGAGCAGTACTTC. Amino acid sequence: CASSVAGDGYYEQYF.

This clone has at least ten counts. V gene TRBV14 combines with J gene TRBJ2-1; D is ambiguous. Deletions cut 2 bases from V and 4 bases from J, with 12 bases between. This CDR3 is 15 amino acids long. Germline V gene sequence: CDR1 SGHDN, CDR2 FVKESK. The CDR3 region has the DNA TGTGCCAGCAGCCAACCCGCAATATCTTACAATGAGCAGTTCTTC. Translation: CASSQPAISYNEQFF.

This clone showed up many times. The CDR3: CASSVGYQETQYF. The CDR3 DNA reads TGTGCCAGCAGCGTCGGGTACCAAGAGACCCAGTACTTC. The V and J genes are TRBV9 and TRBJ2-5; D is unclear. The V end was cut by 2 bases, the J end by 0 bases, with 5 bases between. CDR3 size: 13 residues. CDR1 and CDR2 (germline): SGDLS, YYNGEE.

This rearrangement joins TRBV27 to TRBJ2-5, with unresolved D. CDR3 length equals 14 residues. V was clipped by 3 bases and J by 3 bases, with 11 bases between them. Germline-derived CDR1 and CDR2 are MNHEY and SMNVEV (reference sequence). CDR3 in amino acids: CASSFKQIKETQYF. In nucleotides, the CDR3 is TGTGCCAGCAGTTTTAAACAGATCAAAGAGACCCAGTACTTC.

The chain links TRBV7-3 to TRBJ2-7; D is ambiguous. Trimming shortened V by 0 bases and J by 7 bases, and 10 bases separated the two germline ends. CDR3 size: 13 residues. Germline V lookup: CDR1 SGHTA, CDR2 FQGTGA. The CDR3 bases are TGTGCCAGCAGCTTAACCCCGGGCACGGAGCAGTACTTC. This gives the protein CASSLTPGTEQYF.

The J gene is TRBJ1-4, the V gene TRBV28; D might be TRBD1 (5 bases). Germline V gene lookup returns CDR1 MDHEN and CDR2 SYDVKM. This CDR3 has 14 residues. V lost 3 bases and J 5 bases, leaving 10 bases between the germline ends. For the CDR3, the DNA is TGTGCCAGCAGTTTCGACAGAAGAAATGAAAAACTGTTTTTT. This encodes CASSFDRRNEKLFF. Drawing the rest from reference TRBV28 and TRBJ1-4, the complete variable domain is DVKVTQSSRYLVKRTGEKVFLECVQDMDHENMFWYRQDPGLGLRLIYFSYDVKMKEKGDIPEGYSVSREKKERFSLILESASTNQTSMYLCASSFDRRNEKLFFGSGTQLSVL.

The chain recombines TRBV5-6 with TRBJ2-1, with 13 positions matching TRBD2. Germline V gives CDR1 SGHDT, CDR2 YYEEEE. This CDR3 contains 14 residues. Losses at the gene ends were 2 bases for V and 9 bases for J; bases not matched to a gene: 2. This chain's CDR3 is CASSFRTSGGEQFF. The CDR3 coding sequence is TGTGCCAGCAGCTTTAGGACTAGCGGGGGTGAGCAGTTCTTC.

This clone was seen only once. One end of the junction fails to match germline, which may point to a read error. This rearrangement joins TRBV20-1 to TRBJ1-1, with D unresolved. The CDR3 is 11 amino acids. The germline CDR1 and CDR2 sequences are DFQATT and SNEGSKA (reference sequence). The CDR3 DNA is TGCAGTGCCCATCCCTACGCTGAGGCTTTCTTT. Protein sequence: CSAHPYAEAFF.

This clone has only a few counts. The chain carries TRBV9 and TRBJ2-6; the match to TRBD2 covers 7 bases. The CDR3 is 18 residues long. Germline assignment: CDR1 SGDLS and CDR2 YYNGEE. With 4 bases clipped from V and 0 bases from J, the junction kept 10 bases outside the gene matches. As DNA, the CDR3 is TGTGCCAGCAGCCTTACTCCTGGCGGGGGCTCTGGGGCCAACGTCCTGACTTTC. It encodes CASSLTPGGGSGANVLTF. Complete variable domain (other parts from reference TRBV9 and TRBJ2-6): DSGVTQTPKHLITATGQRVTLRCSPRSGDLSVYWYQQSLDQGLQFLIQYYNGEERAKGNILERFSAQQFPDLHSELNLSSLELGDSALYFCASSLTPGGGSGANVLTFGAGSRLTVL.

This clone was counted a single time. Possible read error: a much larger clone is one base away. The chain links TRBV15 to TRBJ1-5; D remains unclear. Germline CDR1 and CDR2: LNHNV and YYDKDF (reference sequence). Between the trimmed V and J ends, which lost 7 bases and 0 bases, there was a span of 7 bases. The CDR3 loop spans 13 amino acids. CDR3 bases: TGTGCCACCAACAGTGATAGCAATCAGCCCCAGCATTTT. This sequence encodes CATNSDSNQPQHF.

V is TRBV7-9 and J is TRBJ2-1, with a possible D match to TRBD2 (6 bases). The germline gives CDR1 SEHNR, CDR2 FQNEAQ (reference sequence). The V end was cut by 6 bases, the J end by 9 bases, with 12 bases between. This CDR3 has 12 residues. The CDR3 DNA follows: TGTGCCAGCAGGGTACTAGCCGCTGAGCAGTTCTTC. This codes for CASRVLAAEQFF.

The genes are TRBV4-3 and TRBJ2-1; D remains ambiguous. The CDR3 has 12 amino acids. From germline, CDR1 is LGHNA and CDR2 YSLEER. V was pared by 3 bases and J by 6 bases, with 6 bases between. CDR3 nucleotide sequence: TGCGCCAGCAGCCACGCCGGCAATGAGCAGTTCTTC. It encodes CASSHAGNEQFF.

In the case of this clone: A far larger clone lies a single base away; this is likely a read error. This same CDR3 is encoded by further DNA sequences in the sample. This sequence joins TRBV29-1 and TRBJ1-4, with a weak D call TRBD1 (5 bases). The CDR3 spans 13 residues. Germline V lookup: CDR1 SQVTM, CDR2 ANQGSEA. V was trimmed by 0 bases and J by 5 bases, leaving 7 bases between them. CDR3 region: CSVEEGQNEKLFF. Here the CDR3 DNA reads TGCAGCGTTGAAGAGGGGCAGAATGAAAAACTGTTTTTT.

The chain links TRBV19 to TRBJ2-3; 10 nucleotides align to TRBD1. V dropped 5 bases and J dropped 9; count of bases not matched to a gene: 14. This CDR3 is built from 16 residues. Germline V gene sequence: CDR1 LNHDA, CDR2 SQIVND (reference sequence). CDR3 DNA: TGTGCCAGTAGTTACGGGACAGGGGCGTTGTGGGTGACGCAGTATTTT. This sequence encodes CASSYGTGALWVTQYF.

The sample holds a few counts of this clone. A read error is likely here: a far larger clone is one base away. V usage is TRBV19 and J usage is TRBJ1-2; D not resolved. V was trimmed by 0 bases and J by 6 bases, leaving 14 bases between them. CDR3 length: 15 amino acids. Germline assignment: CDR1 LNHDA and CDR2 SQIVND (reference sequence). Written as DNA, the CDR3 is TGTGCCAGTAGTATAGAGCCCAGGCTAGGGCATGGCTACACCTTC. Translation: CASSIEPRLGHGYTF. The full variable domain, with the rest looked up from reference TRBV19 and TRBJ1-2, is DGGITQSPKYLFRKEGQNVTLSCEQNLNHDAMYWYRQDPGQGLRLIYYSQIVNDFQKGDIAEGYSVSREKKESFPLTVTSAQKNPTAFYLCASSIEPRLGHGYTFGSGTRLTVV.

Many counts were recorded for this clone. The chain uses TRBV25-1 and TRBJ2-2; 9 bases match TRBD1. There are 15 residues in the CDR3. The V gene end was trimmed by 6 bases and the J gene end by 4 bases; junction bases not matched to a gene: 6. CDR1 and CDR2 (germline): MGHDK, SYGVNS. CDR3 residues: CASRRTGEGTGELFF. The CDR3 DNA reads TGTGCCAGCAGAAGGACAGGGGAAGGCACCGGGGAGCTGTTTTTT.